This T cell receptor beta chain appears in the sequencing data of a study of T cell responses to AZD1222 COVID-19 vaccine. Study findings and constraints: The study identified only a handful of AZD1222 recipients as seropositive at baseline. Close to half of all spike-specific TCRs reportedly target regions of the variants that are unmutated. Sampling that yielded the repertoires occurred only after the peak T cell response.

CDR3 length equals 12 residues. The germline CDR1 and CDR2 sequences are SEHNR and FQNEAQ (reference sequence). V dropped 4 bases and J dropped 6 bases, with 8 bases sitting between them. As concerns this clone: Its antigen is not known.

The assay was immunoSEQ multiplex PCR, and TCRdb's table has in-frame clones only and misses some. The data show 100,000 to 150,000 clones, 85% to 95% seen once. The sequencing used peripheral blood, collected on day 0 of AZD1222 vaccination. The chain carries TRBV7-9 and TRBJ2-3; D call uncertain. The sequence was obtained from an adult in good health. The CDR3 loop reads CASSSPPDTQYF. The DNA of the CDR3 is TGTGCCAGCAGCTCCCCTCCCGATACGCAGTATTTT.